The T cell receptor beta chain under discussion was sequenced for a study of blood T cell repertoires in COVID-19 (dated by TCRdb to 2020 to 2021). Broadly, across the study: The collaborator samples originated in the United States, Italy and Spain and spanned the acute and convalescent phases of COVID-19. The material from the prospective study consisted of cDNA or gDNA derived from T cells, B-cell-depleted T cells, or PBMCs. Deeply sampled blood TCRbeta repertoires from subjects exposed to, actively infected with, or recovered from COVID-19 were included in the dataset. The repertoires were released in a freely available public database intended as a resource for research on the immune response to SARS-CoV-2. The samples were drawn from two sources: the first 160 participants of the ongoing ImmuneRACE study, and 1,200 or so subjects contributed by 6 global collaborators. The sample metadata nearly always contained a de-identified subject ID, COVID-19 status, age in years and sex. Where available, HLA class I and class II types were taken from metadata supplied by the sample provider and were not determined by assay-based typing.

Collaborating institutions collected whole blood in K2EDTA tubes following their own protocols. Collaborator samples were shipped for TCRbeta analysis as frozen whole blood, isolated PBMCs, or DNA extracted from either sample type. In the case of this clone: It lacks a known antigen. It has no much larger one-base neighbor in the sample; base qualities were not kept.

Overall study results and their limits: The quantity of clinical and demographic metadata differed by source and by participant and was supplied without curation.

CDR1 and CDR2, per the germline V gene (reference sequence), are SGHKS and YYEKEE. V ends up 4 bases short and J 0 bases short, with an unmatched junction base count of 3. The cysteine opens and the phenylalanine closes a CDR3 of 15 amino acids. The entry retains the CDR3 DNA only, 45 bases that are in frame from base 1. TCRbeta CDR3 regions were amplified from genomic DNA using the immunoSEQ Assay, a bias-controlled multiplex PCR. As for how the authors treated the data: The number of nucleated cells in each sample was estimated from the amplification of reference gene primers within the assay. To quantify the absolute abundance of each unique TCRbeta CDR3 rearrangement, sequence reads were collapsed and filtered. For each sample, productive Simpson clonality was calculated as the square root of Simpson's diversity index across productive rearrangements. The table comes from immuneACCESS by way of TCRdb, which keeps in-frame sequences with V and J called. Part of the clones is missing from these tables; in studies checked, under half for an unresolved V gene and the rest for unknown reasons. V, J and clone size are those of that table, while D and trimming were read from the DNA. The sample includes 200,000 or so clones, with approximately 85% observed a single time. The ten largest clones represent about 3.3% of the sample.

This chain joins TRBV5-5 to TRBJ1-4; the central 7 bases match TRBD1. Sequencing input: peripheral blood. The clonotype comes from a man aged 60 to 69 with acute or convalescent COVID-19. The CDR3 protein: CASSRQGATNEKLFF. The DNA reads as follows: TGTGCCAGCAGCCGTCAGGGGGCAACTAATGAAAAACTGTTTTTT.